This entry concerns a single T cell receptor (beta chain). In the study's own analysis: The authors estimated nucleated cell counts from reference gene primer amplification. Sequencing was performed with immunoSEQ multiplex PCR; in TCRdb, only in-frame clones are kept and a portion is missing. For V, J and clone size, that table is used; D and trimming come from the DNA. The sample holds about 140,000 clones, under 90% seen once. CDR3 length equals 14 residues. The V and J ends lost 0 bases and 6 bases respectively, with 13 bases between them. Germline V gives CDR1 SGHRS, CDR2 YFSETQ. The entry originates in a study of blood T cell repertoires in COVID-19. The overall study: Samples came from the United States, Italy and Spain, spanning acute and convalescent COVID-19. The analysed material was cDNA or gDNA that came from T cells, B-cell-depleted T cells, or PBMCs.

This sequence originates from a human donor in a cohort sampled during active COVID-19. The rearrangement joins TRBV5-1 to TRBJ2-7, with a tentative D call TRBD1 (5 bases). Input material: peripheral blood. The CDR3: CASSLGPDRSEQYF. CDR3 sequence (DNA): TGCGCCAGCAGCTTGGGTCCCGACAGAAGCGAGCAGTACTTC.